The rows below give T cell receptor beta chains drawn from one sample of a study of CD8+ T cells in alopecia areata. Repertoires were generated with immunoSEQ multiplex PCR, while TCRdb's copy carries only in-frame clones and drops some. The repertoire holds a few hundred thousand clones, with about 50% as singletons. The sequenced sample was CD4+ T cells sorted from blood, obtained at week 4, from a patient treated with tofacitinib. The receptors were gathered from a human donor with alopecia areata. Both conserved end residues are part of each CDR3. D genes are given only for firm matches. Not every row has a clone size; where given, it reads once, few, many or a size class.

J	V	size	D	DNA	CDR3
TRBJ1-1	TRBV5-1	.	.	TGCGCCAGCAGCTCAACAGGGAACACTGAAGCTTTCTTT	CASSSTGNTEAFF
TRBJ2-5	TRBV11-3	few	TRBD1	TGTGCCAGCAGCTTAGGTTTCCCGGGACAGATCCAAGAGACCCAGTACTTC	CASSLGFPGQIQETQYF
TRBJ1-1	TRBV10-2	few	.	TGCGCCAGCACCGGGGCTTCGAACACTGAAGCTTTCTTT	CASTGASNTEAFF
TRBJ1-1	TRBV29-1	.	.	TGCAGCGTTATGGACACATTGGGCACTGAAGCTTTCTTT	CSVMDTLGTEAFF
TRBJ1-2	TRBV29-1	.	TRBD1	TGCAGCGTTGTCCTGGGACAGGGGGCCTCTACCTATGGCTACACCTTC	CSVVLGQGASTYGYTF
TRBJ1-2	TRBV6-5	.	.	TGTGCCAGCAGTTACTCCGACGTTGGGGGCTATGGCTACACCTTC	CASSYSDVGGYGYTF
TRBJ2-1	TRBV29-1	.	.	TGCAGCGTTGTGTGGCTTATTGGCGATGAGCAGTTCTTC	CSVVWLIGDEQFF
TRBJ1-4	TRBV7-2	.	.	TGTGCCAGCAGCTTAGACAGGTCTTGGAGTGAAAAACTGTTTTTT	CASSLDRSWSEKLFF
TRBJ1-1	TRBV9	.	.	TGTGCCAGCAGCGCAGGGGCCGCTTCGGACACTGAAGCTTTCTTT	CASSAGAASDTEAFF
TRBJ1-5	TRBV2	.	.	TGTGCCAGCAGTGAAATAGGCAATCAGCCCCAGCATTTT	CASSEIGNQPQHF
TRBJ2-5	TRBV13	.	TRBD2	TGTGCCAGCAGCTTACGGCTAGCGGGGGAGGAGACCCAGTACTTC	CASSLRLAGEETQYF
TRBJ2-2	TRBV7-2	.	.	TGTGCCAGCAGCTCCTCCTCTTTGACGTCCATGCTGAATACCGGGGAGCTGTTTTTT	CASSSSSLTSMLNTGELFF
TRBJ2-2	TRBV4-3	.	.	TGCGCCAGCAGCCAATCGGTTAACACCGGGGAGCTGTTTTTT	CASSQSVNTGELFF
TRBJ1-1	TRBV29-1	.	TRBD1	TGCAGCGCCGCAGGGGGCCCGAACACTGAAGCTTTCTTT	CSAAGGPNTEAFF
TRBJ2-7	TRBV29-1	.	.	TGCAGCGTTGTTACCACCGAGCAGTACTTC	CSVVTTEQYF
TRBJ1-1	TRBV30	.	TRBD1	TGTGCCTTGACAGGGGGGACCACTGAAGCTTTCTTT	CALTGGTTEAFF
TRBJ1-4	TRBV29-1	.	TRBD1	TGCAGCGTTGGAGAACAGGGGGGCCCGACTAATGAAAAACTGTTTTTT	CSVGEQGGPTNEKLFF
TRBJ1-2	TRBV29-1	.	.	TGCAGCGTCCAAATCGACAAGGCCCGGGGTGGCTACACCTTC	CSVQIDKARGGYTF
TRBJ2-1	TRBV15	.	.	TGTGCCACCAGCAGAGGGGGACTCCACAATGAGCAGTTCTTC	CATSRGGLHNEQFF
TRBJ2-5	TRBV29-1	.	.	TGCAGCGTTGAACCTAGCTCGAAGACCCAGTACTTC	CSVEPSSKTQYF
TRBJ2-7	TRBV29-1	.	.	TGCAGCGTCGGCCTTAGCTCCTACGAGCAGTACTTC	CSVGLSSYEQYF
TRBJ2-3	TRBV9	.	.	TGTGCCAGCAGCGTGACCCATAGCCCAGATACGCAGTATTTT	CASSVTHSPDTQYF
TRBJ2-7	TRBV9	many	TRBD2	TGTGCCAGCAGCGTAGCGTCTAGCGGGGCCCTACCCCTACACTACGAGCAGTACTTC	CASSVASSGALPLHYEQYF
TRBJ1-6	TRBV25-1	few	.	TGTGCCAGCAGTGACAGGGTTTCACCCCTCCACTTT	CASSDRVSPLHF
TRBJ2-7	TRBV15	.	TRBD2	TGTGCCACCAGCCGCCTCGGCAGCGGGGGTTCCTACGAGCAGTACTTC	CATSRLGSGGSYEQYF
TRBJ2-7	TRBV10-3	.	.	TGTGCCATCAGTGAGGGGCAAAGGGACGAGCAGTACTTC	CAISEGQRDEQYF
TRBJ2-1	TRBV18	few	TRBD2	TGTGCCAGCCTCCCTACTAGCGGGGGGGCCGCTGAGCAGTTCTTC	CASLPTSGGAAEQFF
TRBJ2-3	TRBV27	.	TRBD2	TGTGCCAGCAGTTCCGGGACTATTCCAGATACGCAGTATTTT	CASSSGTIPDTQYF
TRBJ2-5	TRBV5-6	.	TRBD1	TGTGCCAGCAGCGCGAGCGGACAGGGGTTGGAGACCCAGTACTTC	CASSASGQGLETQYF
TRBJ1-2	TRBV5-1	.	.	TGCGCCAGCAGCCAAGGGAGGGTAGGCTATGGCTACACCTTC	CASSQGRVGYGYTF
TRBJ1-1	TRBV6-5	.	.	TGTGCCACCGGCCGGGGAAACACTGAAGCTTTCTTT	CATGRGNTEAFF
TRBJ2-4	TRBV4-1	.	.	TGCGCCAGCAGCCAAGACCAGGACGGGGCTCGTGGAGGGATTCAGTACTTC	CASSQDQDGARGGIQYF
TRBJ2-3	TRBV4-3	.	.	TGCGCCAGCAGCCAGGGAGAGCGCACAGATACGCAGTATTTT	CASSQGERTDTQYF
TRBJ2-2	TRBV6-5	.	.	TGTGCCAGCAGTTCCGGGACACCGATAAACACCGGGGAGCTGTTTTTT	CASSSGTPINTGELFF
TRBJ1-2	TRBV4-3	.	.	TGCGCCAGCAGCCAGTCGGACAGATCCTATGGCTACACCTTC	CASSQSDRSYGYTF
TRBJ2-7	TRBV7-2	.	.	TGTGCCAGCAGCTTAGAAGACGGATACTACGAGCAGTACTTC	CASSLEDGYYEQYF
TRBJ2-7	TRBV5-6	.	.	TGTGCCAGCAGCTTGCCGGGCCTGCGCGAGCAGTACTTC	CASSLPGLREQYF
TRBJ1-1	TRBV18	.	.	TGTGCCAGCTCACCACGGTACCAGGGTATCCCTGAAGCTTTCTTT	CASSPRYQGIPEAFF
TRBJ1-2	TRBV29-1	few	.	TGCAGCGTTGAAGGAGTGGATGGCTACACCTTC	CSVEGVDGYTF
TRBJ1-1	TRBV5-1	.	.	TGCGCCAGCAGCTTGGGTACCCAGGCAGCTTTCTTT	CASSLGTQAAFF
TRBJ2-7	TRBV19	few	.	TGTGCCAGTAGTAGCGGGGTCTCCTACGAGCAGTACTTC	CASSSGVSYEQYF
TRBJ2-1	TRBV18	.	.	TGTGCCAGCTCACCACTCAGAAGCAATGAGCAGTTCTTC	CASSPLRSNEQFF
TRBJ2-2	TRBV14	.	.	TGTGCCAGCAGAGACCAGGACATCAACACCGGGGAGCTGTTTTTT	CASRDQDINTGELFF
TRBJ2-5	TRBV11-2	once	.	TGTGCCAGCAGACCCACTTACAGGGATTTGGCAGAGACCCAGTACTTC	CASRPTYRDLAETQYF
TRBJ1-3	TRBV18	few	.	TGTGCCAGCTCACCACTCCAGGGGAAGGCTGGAAACACCATATATTTT	CASSPLQGKAGNTIYF
TRBJ1-6	TRBV5-6	.	.	TGTGCCAGCAGCTCCCTGGGGGCGACCCACCCGGGTTCACCCCTCCACTTT	CASSSLGATHPGSPLHF
TRBJ1-5	TRBV6-6	few	TRBD1	TGTGCCAGCAGTTACGCCGGACAGGGGTATCAGCCCCAGCATTTT	CASSYAGQGYQPQHF
TRBJ2-7	TRBV18	.	TRBD1	TGTGCCAGCTCACCCATGACCGGGACAGGTCACTACGAGCAGTACTTC	CASSPMTGTGHYEQYF
TRBJ1-2	TRBV7-8	.	.	TGTGCCAGCAGCCCCGGGACGAACCAGGGAGGCTATGGCTACACCTTC	CASSPGTNQGGYGYTF
TRBJ2-6	TRBV10-3	many	.	TGTGCCATCAGTGATAATCTCTCTGGGGCCAACGTCCTGACTTTC	CAISDNLSGANVLTF
TRBJ2-1	TRBV7-3	.	.	TGTGCCAGCAGCTCAGGAAACTTAGGCATGGGTGAGCAGTTCTTC	CASSSGNLGMGEQFF
TRBJ2-7	TRBV28	few	.	TGTGCCAGCAGCCCACCGGCAGTCTACGAGCAGTACTTC	CASSPPAVYEQYF
TRBJ2-7	TRBV2	few	.	TGTGCCACCGCCCCCCAGGGAATCGACTACGAGCAGTACTTC	CATAPQGIDYEQYF
TRBJ1-1	TRBV20-1	.	.	TGCAGTGCTAGTCTCGGAGAATTT	CSASLGEF
TRBJ2-3	TRBV5-1	.	TRBD1	TGCGCCAGCAGCGGTGGGACAGGGGGCGTCACAGATACGCAGTATTTT	CASSGGTGGVTDTQYF
TRBJ2-1	TRBV7-2	many	.	TGTGCCAGCAGCCGAGCCGCTACGGGACACAATGAGCAGTTCTTC	CASSRAATGHNEQFF
TRBJ2-7	TRBV2	once	TRBD1	TGTGCCATCGAGACAGGGGGCTACTACGAGCAGTACTTC	CAIETGGYYEQYF